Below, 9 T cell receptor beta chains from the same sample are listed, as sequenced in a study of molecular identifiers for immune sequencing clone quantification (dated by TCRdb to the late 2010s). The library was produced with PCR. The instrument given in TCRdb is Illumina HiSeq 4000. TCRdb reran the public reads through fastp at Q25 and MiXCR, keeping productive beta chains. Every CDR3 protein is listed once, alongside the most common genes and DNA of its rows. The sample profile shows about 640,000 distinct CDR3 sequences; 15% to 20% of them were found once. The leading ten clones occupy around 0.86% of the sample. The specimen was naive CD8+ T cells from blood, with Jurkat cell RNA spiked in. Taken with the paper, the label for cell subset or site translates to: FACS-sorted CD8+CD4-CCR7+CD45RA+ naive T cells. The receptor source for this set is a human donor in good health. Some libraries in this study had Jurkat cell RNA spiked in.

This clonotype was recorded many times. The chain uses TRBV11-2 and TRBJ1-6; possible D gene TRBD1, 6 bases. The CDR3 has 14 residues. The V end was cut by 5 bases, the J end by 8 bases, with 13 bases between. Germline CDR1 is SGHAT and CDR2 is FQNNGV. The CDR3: CASSTGTNDSPLHF. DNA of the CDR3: TGTGCCAGCAGCACCGGGACAAATGATTCACCCCTCCACTTT.

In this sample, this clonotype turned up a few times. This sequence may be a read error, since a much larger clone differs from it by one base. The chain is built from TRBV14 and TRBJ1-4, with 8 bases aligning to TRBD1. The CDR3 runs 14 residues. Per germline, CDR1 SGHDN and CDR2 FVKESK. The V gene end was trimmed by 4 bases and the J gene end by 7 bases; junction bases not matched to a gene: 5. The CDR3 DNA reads TGTGCCAGCAGCCGAGTGGGGACAGGTGAAAAACTGTTTTTT. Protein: CASSRVGTGEKLFF.

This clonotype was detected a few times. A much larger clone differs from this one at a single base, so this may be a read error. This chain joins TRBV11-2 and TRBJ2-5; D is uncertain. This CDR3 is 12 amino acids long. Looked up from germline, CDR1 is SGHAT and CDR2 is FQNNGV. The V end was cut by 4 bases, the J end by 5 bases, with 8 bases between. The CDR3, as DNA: TGTGCCAGCAGCTCGGTAGGCGAGACCCAGTACTTC. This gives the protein CASSSVGETQYF.

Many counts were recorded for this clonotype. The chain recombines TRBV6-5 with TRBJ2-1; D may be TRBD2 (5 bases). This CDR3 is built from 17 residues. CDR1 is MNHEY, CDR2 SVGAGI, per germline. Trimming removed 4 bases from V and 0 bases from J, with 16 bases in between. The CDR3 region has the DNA TGTGCCAGCAGTTCCCCAATGCGGGTGAGCTCCTACAATGAGCAGTTCTTC. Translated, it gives CASSSPMRVSSYNEQFF.

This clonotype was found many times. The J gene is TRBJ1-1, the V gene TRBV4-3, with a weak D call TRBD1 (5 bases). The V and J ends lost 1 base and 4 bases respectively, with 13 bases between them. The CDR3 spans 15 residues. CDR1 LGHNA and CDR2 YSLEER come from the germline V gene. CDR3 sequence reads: CASSQVSGGGTEAFF. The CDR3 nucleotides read TGCGCCAGCAGCCAAGTGTCCGGGGGGGGCACTGAAGCTTTCTTT.

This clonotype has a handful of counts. CDR3 sequence: CSARGLAGGPFGNEQFF. The CDR3 DNA is TGCAGTGCTAGAGGTCTAGCGGGGGGACCTTTCGGGAATGAGCAGTTCTTC. The chain joins TRBV20-1 to TRBJ2-1; 11 nucleotides agree with TRBD2. The germline V gene encodes CDR1 DFQATT and CDR2 SNEGSKA (reference sequence). The CDR3 is made up of 17 amino acids. The V and J ends lost 1 base and 7 bases, in that order; junction bases with no gene match: 12.

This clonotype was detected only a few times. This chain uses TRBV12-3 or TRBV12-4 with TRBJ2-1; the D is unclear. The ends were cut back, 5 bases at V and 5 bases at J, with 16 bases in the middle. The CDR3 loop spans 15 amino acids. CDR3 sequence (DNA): TGTGCCAGCAGTAACCCGGGTTCCGAAGACAATGAGCAGTTCTTC. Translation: CASSNPGSEDNEQFF.

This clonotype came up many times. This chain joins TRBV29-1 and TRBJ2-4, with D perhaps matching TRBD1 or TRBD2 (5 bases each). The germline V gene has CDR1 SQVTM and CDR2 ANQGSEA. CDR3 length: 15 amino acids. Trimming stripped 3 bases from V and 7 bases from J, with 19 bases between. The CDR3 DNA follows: TGCAGCGTTGAGTGGTTTGAGGGTGAGGGGAACATTCAGTACTTC. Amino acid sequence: CSVEWFEGEGNIQYF.

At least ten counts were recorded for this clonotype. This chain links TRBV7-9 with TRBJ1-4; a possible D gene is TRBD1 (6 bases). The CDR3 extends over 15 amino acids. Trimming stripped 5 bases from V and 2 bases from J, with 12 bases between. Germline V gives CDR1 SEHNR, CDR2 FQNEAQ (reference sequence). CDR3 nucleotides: TGTGCCAGCAGCCTACAGGGTAACACTAATGAAAAACTGTTTTTT. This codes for CASSLQGNTNEKLFF.